The entry that follows covers one T cell receptor beta chain sequence. As processed by the authors: Reference gene primer amplification yielded estimated nucleated cell counts. Measured with immunoSEQ multiplex PCR; TCRdb has only the in-frame clones, and not every one. D and trimming were read from the DNA, whereas the V and J calls and clone size are those reported in that table. The table records 140,000 to 150,000 clones, 84% of them present only once. This sample is part of a study of blood T cell repertoires in COVID-19. About the study: Nucleic acid was either cDNA or gDNA, and it came from T cells, B-cell-depleted T cells, or PBMCs.

The age range of participants was about 18 to 89 years, with residence in some 25 US areas. Within 2 weeks before study entry, exposed participants met a COVID-19 case. Germline lookup yields CDR1 MNHEY and CDR2 SMNVEV (reference sequence). V dropped 0 bases and J dropped 0 bases, with 10 bases sitting between them. The CDR3 contains 16 residues. The V gene is TRBV27, the J gene TRBJ2-3; TRBD2 might be the D (6 bases). The sequence came from a woman in her forties or fifties who had been exposed to COVID-19. Source material: PBMCs or T cells enriched from blood (not recorded which). This CDR3 is CASSLSVAVSTDTQYF. In DNA form, the CDR3 reads TGTGCCAGCAGTTTATCGGTAGCGGTTAGCACAGATACGCAGTATTTT.